This T cell receptor (beta chain) is drawn from a study of monozygotic twins with inflammatory bowel disease. General study points: Twins with IBD were found to have lower TCRbeta diversity (inverse Simpson) than healthy co-twins.

As regards this clonotype: The antigen remains unidentified.

Whole blood, unsorted for T cells, was the source of total RNA. An amount of about 3,300 ng of total RNA was used for each TCR library. Eight separate reactions for every sample produced the cDNA. TCRdb derives one entry per CDR3 protein from the 5' RACE reads, leaving out DNA. Found here are approximately 390,000 distinct CDR3 sequences; the top ten clones hold around 2.4%. The receptor was derived from a human donor with ulcerative colitis or Crohn's disease, or a healthy co-twin of an affected twin (not recorded which). The sequenced sample consisted of blood.

The CDR3 sequence is CASSELEKLFF. The chain employs TRBV3-1 and TRBJ1-4. CDR3 length equals 11 residues. Germline V CDR1 and CDR2: LGHDT, YNNKEL (reference sequence).